A single sample gave rise to the 14 T cell receptor beta chains below, sequenced in a study of blood T cell repertoires in COVID-19. Here immunoSEQ multiplex PCR was the method, and the copy in TCRdb shows in-frame clones only, minus some. The table shows more than 200,000 clones, with around nine tenths occurring only once. Sequencing used peripheral blood. These receptors were collected from a man aged 80 or over with acute or convalescent COVID-19.

The chain links TRBV10-2 to TRBJ2-1; TRBD2 aligns across 13 bases. V shed 3 bases, J shed 7 bases, and the junction held 3 bases outside the gene matches. CDR3 length equals 15 residues. Per the germline V gene, CDR1 is WSHSY and CDR2 is SAAADI. CDR3 coding DNA: TGCGCCAGCAGTGACCTGACTAGCGGGAGGAATGAGCAGTTCTTC. The encoded protein is CASSDLTSGRNEQFF.

The V call is TRBV3-1 (or the pseudogene TRBV3-2), the J call TRBJ1-2; possible D gene TRBD1, 5 bases. The germline V gene has CDR1 LGHDT and CDR2 YNNKEL (reference sequence). V lost 1 base, J lost 4 bases, and 10 bases lay in between. The CDR3 loop spans 14 amino acids. As DNA, the CDR3 is TGTGCCAGCAGCCAAGGAGCCACAGGCTATGGCTACACCTTC. As protein: CASSQGATGYGYTF.

The rearrangement links TRBV6-6 to TRBJ1-2; TRBD1 matches 7 bases. J lost 8 bases, V lost 2 bases, and 14 bases had no gene match. Germline V gene sequence: CDR1 MNHNY, CDR2 SVGAGI (reference sequence). The CDR3 has 16 residues. CDR3 DNA sequence: TGTGCCAGCAGTTACGACAAGGGGACAGCTCCTCGGGGCTACACCTTC. Its protein is CASSYDKGTAPRGYTF.

The chain uses TRBV7-6 and TRBJ1-6; no clear D. CDR1 is SGHVS, CDR2 FNYEAQ, per germline. Trimming shortened V by 1 base and J by 9 bases, and 7 bases separated the two germline ends. The CDR3 runs 13 residues. CDR3 protein: CASSLDSFSPLHF. CDR3 bases: TGTGCCAGCAGCTTAGATAGCTTTTCACCCCTCCACTTT.

The chain uses TRBV6-5 and TRBJ2-2; TRBD1 might be the D (5 bases). V dropped 4 bases and J dropped 4 bases, with 16 bases sitting between them. The V gene's germline CDR1 is MNHEY and CDR2 SVGAGI. The CDR3 has 16 residues. Here the CDR3 reads CASSLLGGAFTGELFF. The CDR3 region has the DNA TGTGCCAGCAGTTTACTCGGTGGGGCCTTCACCGGGGAGCTGTTTTTT.

This chain connects TRBV6-2 or TRBV6-3 to TRBJ1-1; the match to TRBD1 covers 8 bases. This CDR3 spans 15 amino acids. V shed 4 bases, J shed 0 bases, and the junction held 4 bases outside the gene matches. Germline loops: CDR1 MNHEY, CDR2 SVGEGT. CDR3: CASSLGTGLNTEAFF. For the CDR3, the DNA is TGTGCCAGCAGTTTGGGGACAGGCCTGAACACTGAAGCTTTCTTT.

The genes are TRBV21-1 and TRBJ1-5. TRBV21-1 is a pseudogene segment. This CDR3 is built from 14 residues. CDR3 DNA: TGTGCCAGCAGCGGGCGCATACGGGGTCAGCCCCAGCATTTT. Translation gives CASSGRIRGQPQHF.

The chain uses TRBV7-3 and TRBJ2-3, with 7 bases lining up with TRBD1. The V and J ends lost 1 base and 2 bases, in that order; junction bases with no gene match: 9. The CDR3 is 17 residues long. Germline CDR1 SGHTA, CDR2 FQGTGA. The CDR3 nucleotides read TGTGCCAGCAGCTTAATGGGACAGACTACTACCACAGATACGCAGTATTTT. As protein: CASSLMGQTTTTDTQYF.

The chain carries TRBV7-2 and TRBJ2-5; tentative D call: TRBD1 (6 bases). The V gene's germline CDR1 is SGHTA and CDR2 FQGNSA. This CDR3 comprises 15 residues. V dropped 4 bases and J dropped 1 base, with 13 bases sitting between them. The chain's CDR3 is CASSWSRGPQETQYF. CDR3 DNA: TGTGCCAGCAGCTGGAGCAGGGGTCCCCAAGAGACCCAGTACTTC.

The rearrangement links TRBV5-1 to TRBJ2-7, with D maybe TRBD2 (5 bases). Germline loops: CDR1 SGHRS, CDR2 YFSETQ. The CDR3 loop spans 17 amino acids. The ends were cut back, 4 bases at V and 6 bases at J, with 26 bases in the middle. As DNA, the CDR3 is TGCGCCAGCAGCCCTGGCGGGCAGGTGGTTTCGGTAGGCGAGCAGTACTTC. It yields the protein CASSPGGQVVSVGEQYF.

The chain couples TRBV5-4 to TRBJ2-2; D remains unclear. This CDR3 is built from 14 residues. V lost 1 base to trimming and J lost 4 bases, with 8 bases between them. Germline V gives CDR1 SGHNT, CDR2 YYREEE (reference sequence). This chain's CDR3 is CASSLKSTTGELFF. The CDR3 nucleotides read TGTGCCAGCAGCTTGAAGAGCACCACCGGGGAGCTGTTTTTT.

This clone has just a few counts. The CDR3 carries no conserved terminal phenylalanine or tryptophan, so it likely arises from a read error. No DNA is shown, since the ends of the CDR3 on it are uncertain; the CDR3 is the one TCRdb lists. The chain links TRBV12-3 or TRBV12-4 to TRBJ2-7; the D call TRBD2 from the table was never checked on the DNA. Termini included, the CDR3 measures 10 amino acids. CDR3: CASTLDVAQR.

This clone is a singleton in its sample. The genes are TRBV5-1 and TRBJ2-7; 10 bases agree with TRBD1. Germline trimming cut 1 base from V and 2 bases from J; bases unmatched to any gene: 6. The germline V gene encodes CDR1 SGHRS and CDR2 YFSETQ. This CDR3 region has 16 residues. The CDR3 reads CASSLNIGTGAYEQYF. The DNA of the CDR3 is TGCGCCAGCAGCTTGAACATCGGGACAGGGGCCTACGAGCAGTACTTC.

The J gene is TRBJ2-7, the V gene TRBV5-1; 8 nucleotides line up with TRBD2. V shed 4 bases, J shed 0 bases, and the junction held 6 bases outside the gene matches. Germline V gives CDR1 SGHRS, CDR2 YFSETQ. The length of the CDR3 is 15 residues. CDR3 in amino acids: CASSLGGLDSYEQYF. CDR3 nucleotides: TGCGCCAGCAGCCTAGGGGGACTAGACTCCTACGAGCAGTACTTC.